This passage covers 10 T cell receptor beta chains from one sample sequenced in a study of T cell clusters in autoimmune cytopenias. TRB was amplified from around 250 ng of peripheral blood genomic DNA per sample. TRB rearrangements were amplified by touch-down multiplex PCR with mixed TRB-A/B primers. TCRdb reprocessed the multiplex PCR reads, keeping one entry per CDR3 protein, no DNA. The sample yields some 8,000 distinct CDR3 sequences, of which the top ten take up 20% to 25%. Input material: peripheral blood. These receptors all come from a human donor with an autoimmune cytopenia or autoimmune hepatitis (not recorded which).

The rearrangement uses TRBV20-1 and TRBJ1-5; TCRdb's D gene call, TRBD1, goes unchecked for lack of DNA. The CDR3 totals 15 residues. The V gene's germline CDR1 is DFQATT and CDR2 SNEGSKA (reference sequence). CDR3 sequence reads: CSARVRGLGNQPQHF.

The CDR3 reads CSGSHRGSSYNEQFF. J is TRBJ2-1 and V is TRBV20-1; TCRdb selects TRBD1, and the lack of DNA leaves this call unchecked. The CDR3 runs 15 residues. From germline, CDR1 is DFQATT and CDR2 SNEGSKA (reference sequence).

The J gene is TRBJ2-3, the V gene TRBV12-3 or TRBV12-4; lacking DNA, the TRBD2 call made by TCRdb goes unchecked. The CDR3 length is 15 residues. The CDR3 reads CASRPPSGGTDTQYF.

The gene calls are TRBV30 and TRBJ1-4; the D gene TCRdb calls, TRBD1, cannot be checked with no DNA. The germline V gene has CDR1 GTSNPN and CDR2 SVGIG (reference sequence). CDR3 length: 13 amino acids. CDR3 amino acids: CAWRQGAEEKLFF. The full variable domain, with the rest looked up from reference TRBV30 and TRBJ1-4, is SQTIHQWPATLVQPVGSPLSLECTVEGTSNPNLYWYRQAAGRGLQLLFYSVGIGQISSEVPQNLSASRPQDRQFILSSKKLLLSDSGFYLCAWRQGAEEKLFFGSGTQLSVL.

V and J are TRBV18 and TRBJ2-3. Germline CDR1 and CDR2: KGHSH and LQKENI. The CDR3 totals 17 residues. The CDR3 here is CASSPPYRTTRTDTQYF.

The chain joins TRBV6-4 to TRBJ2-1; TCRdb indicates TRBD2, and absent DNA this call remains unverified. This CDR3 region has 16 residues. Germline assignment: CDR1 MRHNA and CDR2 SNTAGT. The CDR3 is CASSDKSGSGYNEQFF.

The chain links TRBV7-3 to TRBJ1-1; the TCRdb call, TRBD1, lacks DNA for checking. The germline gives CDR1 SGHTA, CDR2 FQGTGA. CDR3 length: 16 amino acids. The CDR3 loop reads CASSLMARGQGAEAFF.

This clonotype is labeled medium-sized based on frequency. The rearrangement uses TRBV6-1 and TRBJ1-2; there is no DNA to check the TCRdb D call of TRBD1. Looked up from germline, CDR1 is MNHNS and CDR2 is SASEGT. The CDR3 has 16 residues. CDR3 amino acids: CASSEWGPGGGYGYTF.

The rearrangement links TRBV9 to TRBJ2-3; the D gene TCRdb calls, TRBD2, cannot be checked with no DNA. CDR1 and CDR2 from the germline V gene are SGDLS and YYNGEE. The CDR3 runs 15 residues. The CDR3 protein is CASSYGLASTDTQYF.

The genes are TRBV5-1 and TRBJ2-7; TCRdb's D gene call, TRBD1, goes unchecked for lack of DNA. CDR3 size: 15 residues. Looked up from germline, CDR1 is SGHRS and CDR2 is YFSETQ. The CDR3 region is CASSLGGTGFYEQYF.